The T cell receptor beta chain under discussion was sequenced for a study of siplizumab effects on memory and regulatory T cells. General study results and limits: The study found that siplizumab significantly reduced alloreactive sequences traceable to unstimulated CD4+ memory cells. Naive or memory phenotype assignment was not possible for roughly 75-95% of proliferating CD4+ or CD8+ clones.

Assays covered about 10^5 TCR templates per sample. Profiling relied on immunoSEQ multiplex PCR, and the TCRdb table lists in-frame clones only, not all of them. The sample includes approximately 94,000 clones, 85% to 95% of them seen just once. Concerning this clone itself: Its antigen is still unknown.

V lost 1 base and J lost 4, with 9 bases in between. Germline values: CDR1 MGHRA, CDR2 YSYEKL. This CDR3 contains 14 residues. The TCR originated in a human donor in good health. The V call is TRBV4-1, the J call TRBJ2-3, with D uncertain. The sample consisted of non-Treg CD4+ T cells sorted from blood. The CDR3 nucleotides read TGCGCCAGCAGCCAAGTGGAATTACCAGATACGCAGTATTTT. It yields the protein CASSQVELPDTQYF.